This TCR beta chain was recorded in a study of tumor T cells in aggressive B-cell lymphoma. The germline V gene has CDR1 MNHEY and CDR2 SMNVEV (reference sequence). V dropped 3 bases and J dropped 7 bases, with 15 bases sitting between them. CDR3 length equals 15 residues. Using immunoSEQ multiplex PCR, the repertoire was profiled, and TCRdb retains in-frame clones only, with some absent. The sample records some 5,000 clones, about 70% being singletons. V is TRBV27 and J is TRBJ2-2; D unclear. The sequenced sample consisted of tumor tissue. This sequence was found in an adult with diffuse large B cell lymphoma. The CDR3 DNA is TGTGCCAGCAGTTTGAAGAGCGTGTTTCTCGGGGAGCTGTTTTTT. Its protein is CASSLKSVFLGELFF.